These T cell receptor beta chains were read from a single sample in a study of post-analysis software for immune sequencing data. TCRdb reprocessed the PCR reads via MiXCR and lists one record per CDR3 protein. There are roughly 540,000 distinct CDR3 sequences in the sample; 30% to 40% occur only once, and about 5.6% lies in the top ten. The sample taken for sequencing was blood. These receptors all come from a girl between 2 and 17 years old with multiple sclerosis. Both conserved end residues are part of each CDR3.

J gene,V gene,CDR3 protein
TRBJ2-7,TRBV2,CASSGASGKGEQYF
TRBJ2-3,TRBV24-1,CATSDPGLASTDTQYF
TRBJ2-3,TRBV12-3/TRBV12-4,CASSPPGNPDTQYF
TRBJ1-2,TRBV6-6,CATGRGIYGYTF
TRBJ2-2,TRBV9,CASSVTPLWDRGPNTGELFF
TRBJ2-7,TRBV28,CASDPGQGNEQYF
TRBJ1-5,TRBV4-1,CASSQLIRTGNQPQHF
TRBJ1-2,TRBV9,CASSVAPTNYGYTF
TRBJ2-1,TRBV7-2,CASSPGGAWGNEQFF
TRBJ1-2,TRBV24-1,CATSDWDSDYGHTF
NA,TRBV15,CATSRGGGLAEETQYF
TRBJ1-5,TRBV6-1,CASSIGNQPQHF
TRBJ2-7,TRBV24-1,CATSDTGTVPMYEQYF
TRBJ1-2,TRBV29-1,CSATFPRQGVTNYGYTF
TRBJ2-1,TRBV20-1,CSAKDKDFYNEQFF
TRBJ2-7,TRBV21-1,CASSKRGQVIIYEQYF
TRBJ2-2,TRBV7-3,CASSIGTGPGELFF
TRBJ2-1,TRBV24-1,CATSDSGAGTYNEQFF
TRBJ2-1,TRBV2,CASSGDRGYEQFF
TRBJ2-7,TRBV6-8,CALSQMTSYEQYF
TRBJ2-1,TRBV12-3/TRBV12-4,CASSPKGKHNEQFF
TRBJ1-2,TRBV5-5,CASSPTTPTAASSGYTF
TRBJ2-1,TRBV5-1,CASSLAAAPFSSYNEQFF
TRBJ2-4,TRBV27,CASRAGQPAKNIQYF
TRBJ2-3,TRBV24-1,CATSDFRTSTDTQYF
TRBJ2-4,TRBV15,CATSRELTIIAKNIQYF
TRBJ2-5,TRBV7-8,CASSLTSGFETQYF
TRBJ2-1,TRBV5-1,CASSFSLAGYNEQFF
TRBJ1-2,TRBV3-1,CASSPSGHPSNYGYTF
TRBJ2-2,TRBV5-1,CASSSVTGGATGELFF
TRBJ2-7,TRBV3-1,CASSQDFGQISYEQYF
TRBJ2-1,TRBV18,CASSSGLGNEQFF
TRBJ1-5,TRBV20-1,CSASFGGGNSNQPQHF
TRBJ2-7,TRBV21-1,CASSKVWRQGEQYF
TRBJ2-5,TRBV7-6,CASSFTSGGASIGTQYF
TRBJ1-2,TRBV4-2,CASSQDTGAPNYGYTF
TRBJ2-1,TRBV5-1,CASGPGRISSYNEQFF
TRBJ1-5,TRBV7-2,CASSPTGVSNQPQHF
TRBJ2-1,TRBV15,CATSRPGQGSYNEQFF
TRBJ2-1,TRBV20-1,CSAEAGYNEQFF
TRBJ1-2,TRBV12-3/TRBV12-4,CASSSTSGPNYGYTF
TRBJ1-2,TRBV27,CASSLSGRGHGYTF
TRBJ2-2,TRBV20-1,CSARAVANTGELFF
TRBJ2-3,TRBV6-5,CASSYSLSGGPSTDTQYF
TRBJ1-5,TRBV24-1,CATSDLRDNQPQHF
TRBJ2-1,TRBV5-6,CASSRAGGRTNEQFF
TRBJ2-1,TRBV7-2,CASSSGLAGGRLHEQLF
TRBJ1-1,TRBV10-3,CAISDDTEAFF
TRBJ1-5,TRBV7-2,CASSPQVDRGHQPQHF
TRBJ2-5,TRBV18,CASSPQLAETQETQYF
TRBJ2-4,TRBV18,CASSPLNAGTGSDIQYF
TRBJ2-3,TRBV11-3,CASSLRLAGDLTDTQYF
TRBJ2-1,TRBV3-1,CASSFGRGGNEQFF
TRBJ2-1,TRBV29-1,CSVERSDF
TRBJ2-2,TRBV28,CASIVKRGVDTGELFF
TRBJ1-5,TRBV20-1,CSASWGGNQPQHF
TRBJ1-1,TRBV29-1,CSGGQHNTEAFF
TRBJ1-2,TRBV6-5,CASRTDRDYGYTF
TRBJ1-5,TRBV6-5,CASRRDPSNQPQHF
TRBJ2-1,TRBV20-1,CSATTYNEQFF